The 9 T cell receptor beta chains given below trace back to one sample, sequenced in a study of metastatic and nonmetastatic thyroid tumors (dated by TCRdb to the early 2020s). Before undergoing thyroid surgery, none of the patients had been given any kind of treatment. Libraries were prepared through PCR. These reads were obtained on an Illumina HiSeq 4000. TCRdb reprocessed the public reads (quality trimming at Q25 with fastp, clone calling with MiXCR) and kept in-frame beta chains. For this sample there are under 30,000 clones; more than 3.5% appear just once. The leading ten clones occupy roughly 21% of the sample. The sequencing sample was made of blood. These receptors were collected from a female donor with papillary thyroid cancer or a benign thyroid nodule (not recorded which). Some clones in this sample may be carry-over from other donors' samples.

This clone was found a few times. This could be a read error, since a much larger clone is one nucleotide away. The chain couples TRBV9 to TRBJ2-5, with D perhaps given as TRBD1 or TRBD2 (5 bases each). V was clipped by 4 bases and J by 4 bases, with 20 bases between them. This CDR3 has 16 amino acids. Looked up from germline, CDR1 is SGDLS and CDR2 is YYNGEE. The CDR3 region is CASSYTGTRRAETQYF. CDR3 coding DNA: TGTGCCAGCAGCTACACCGGGACCCGGAGAGCAGAGACCCAGTACTTC.

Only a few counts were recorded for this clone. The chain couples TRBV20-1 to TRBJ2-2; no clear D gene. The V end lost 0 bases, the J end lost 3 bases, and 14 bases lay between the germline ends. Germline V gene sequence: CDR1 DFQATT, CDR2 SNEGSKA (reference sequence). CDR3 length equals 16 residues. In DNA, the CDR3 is TGCAGTGCTAGAGATCATAGCCGTCCACACACCGGGGAGCTGTTTTTT. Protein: CSARDHSRPHTGELFF.

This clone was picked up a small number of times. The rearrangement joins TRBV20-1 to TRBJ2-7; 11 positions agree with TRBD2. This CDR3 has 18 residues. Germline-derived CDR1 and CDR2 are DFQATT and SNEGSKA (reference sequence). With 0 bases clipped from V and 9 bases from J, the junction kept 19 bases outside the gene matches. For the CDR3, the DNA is TGCAGTGCTAGAGATCCCCCTGGGACTAGCGGTTTCACCTACTGGCAGTACTTC. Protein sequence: CSARDPPGTSGFTYWQYF.

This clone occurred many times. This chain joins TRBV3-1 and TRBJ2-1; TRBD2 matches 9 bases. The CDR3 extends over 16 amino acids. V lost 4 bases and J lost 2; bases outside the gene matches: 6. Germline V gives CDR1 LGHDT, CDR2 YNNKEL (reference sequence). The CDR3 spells CASSLSGRFPYNEQFF. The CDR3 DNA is TGTGCCAGCAGCCTTAGCGGGAGATTCCCCTACAATGAGCAGTTCTTC.

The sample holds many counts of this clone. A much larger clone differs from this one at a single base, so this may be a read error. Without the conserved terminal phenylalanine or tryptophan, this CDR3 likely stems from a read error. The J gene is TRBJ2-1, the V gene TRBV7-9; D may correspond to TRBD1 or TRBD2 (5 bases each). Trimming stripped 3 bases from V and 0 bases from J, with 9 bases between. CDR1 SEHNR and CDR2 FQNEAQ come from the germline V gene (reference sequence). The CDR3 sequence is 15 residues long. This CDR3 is CASSFKGSSYNEQFL. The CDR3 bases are TGTGCCAGCAGCTTTAAGGGGAGCTCCTACAATGAGCAGTTCCTC.

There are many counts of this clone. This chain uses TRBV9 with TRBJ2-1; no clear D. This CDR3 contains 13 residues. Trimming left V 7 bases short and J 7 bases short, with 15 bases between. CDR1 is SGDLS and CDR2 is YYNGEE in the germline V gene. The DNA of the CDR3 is TGTGCCAGCTCCCCAGTGATGCCGAATGAGCAGTTCTTC. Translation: CASSPVMPNEQFF. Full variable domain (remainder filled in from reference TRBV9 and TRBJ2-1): DSGVTQTPKHLITATGQRVTLRCSPRSGDLSVYWYQQSLDQGLQFLIQYYNGEERAKGNILERFSAQQFPDLHSELNLSSLELGDSALYFCASSPVMPNEQFFGPGTRLTVL.

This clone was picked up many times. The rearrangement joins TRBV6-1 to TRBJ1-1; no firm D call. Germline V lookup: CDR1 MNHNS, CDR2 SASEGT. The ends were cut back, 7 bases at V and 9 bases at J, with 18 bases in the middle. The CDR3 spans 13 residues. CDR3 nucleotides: TGTGCCAGCACCAGGACGGCCGCGGCTCAAGCTTTCTTT. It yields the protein CASTRTAAAQAFF.

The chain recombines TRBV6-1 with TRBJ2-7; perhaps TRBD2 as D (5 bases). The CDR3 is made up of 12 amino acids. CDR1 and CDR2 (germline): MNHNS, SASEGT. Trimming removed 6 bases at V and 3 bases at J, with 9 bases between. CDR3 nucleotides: TGTGCCAGCAGCTCCGAGGGCTACGAGCAGTACTTC. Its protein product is CASSSEGYEQYF.

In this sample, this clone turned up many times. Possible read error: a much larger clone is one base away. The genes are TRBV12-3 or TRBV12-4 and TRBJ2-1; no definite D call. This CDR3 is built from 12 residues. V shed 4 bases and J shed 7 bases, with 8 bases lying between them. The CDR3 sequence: CASSSLVNEQFF. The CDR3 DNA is TGTGCCAGCAGTTCACTGGTTAATGAGCAGTTCTTC.